The clone carrying this T cell receptor beta chain showed up many times. Its antigen is as yet unknown. CDR1 and CDR2 from the germline V gene are GTSNPN and SVGIG (reference sequence). V lost 2 bases, J lost 2 bases, and 10 bases lay in between. The CDR3 length is 13 residues. These data belong to a study of Graves' ophthalmopathy and Graves' hyperthyroidism. Study-wide results and caveats: Blood shared most expanded thyroid clonotypes above 0.001 frequency. Researchers report that a 13-signature model separated ophthalmopathy from stable hyperthyroidism, posting around 86% sensitivity and around 80% specificity.

Exclusion covered patients with other autoimmune diseases or uncontrolled infections (as well as pregnancy or lactation). RNA transcripts yielded amplified TCR beta CDR3 regions. HTBI primers primed a first-round RT-PCR, and a second-round multiplex PCR followed. TCRdb called the multiplex PCR reads again in MiXCR, with one record for every CDR3 protein. The sample includes approximately 330,000 distinct CDR3 sequences, roughly 15% of them seen just once. The sample taken for sequencing was peripheral blood. The sequence was obtained from an adult man with Graves' ophthalmopathy. The chain links TRBV30 to TRBJ2-7; the D is unclear. The CDR3 bases are TGTGCCTGGAGTACCGCCGGTACCTACGAGCAGTACTTC. It codes for CAWSTAGTYEQYF. Full variable domain (rest looked up from reference TRBV30 and TRBJ2-7): SQTIHQWPATLVQPVGSPLSLECTVEGTSNPNLYWYRQAAGRGLQLLFYSVGIGQISSEVPQNLSASRPQDRQFILSSKKLLLSDSGFYLCAWSTAGTYEQYFGPGTRLTVT.